These 20 T cell receptor beta chains originate from one sample sequenced in a study of blood T cell repertoires in COVID-19. Here immunoSEQ multiplex PCR was the method, and the copy in TCRdb shows in-frame clones only, minus some. The sample yields about 350,000 clones, approximately 89% seen once. Sequenced input: peripheral blood. These TCRs come from a woman younger than 35 who had recovered from COVID-19.

The genes are TRBV6-5 and TRBJ1-2, with 9 bases aligning to TRBD1. The V segment lost 5 bases and the J segment 6 bases; nucleotides outside the gene matches: 10. The CDR3 loop spans 15 amino acids. The germline CDR1 and CDR2 sequences are MNHEY and SVGAGI. CDR3 bases: TGTGCCAGCAGTCCCGGGACAGGGAGCGTTGATGGCTACACCTTC. Translated: CASSPGTGSVDGYTF.

This clone appeared a single time. The chain is built from TRBV6-5 and TRBJ1-2; no reliable D call. The CDR3 extends over 13 amino acids. V was cut by 7 bases and J by 4 bases, with 13 bases left in between. Germline lookup yields CDR1 MNHEY and CDR2 SVGAGI. DNA for the CDR3: TGTGCCAGCAAACGAGAGTCCCTCTATGGCTACACCTTC. Translated, it gives CASKRESLYGYTF.

The rearrangement uses TRBV9 and TRBJ2-1, with 9 bases identical to TRBD2. Germline V gives CDR1 SGDLS, CDR2 YYNGEE. The CDR3 runs 15 residues. Trimming took 0 bases from V and 4 from J; bases not matched to a gene: 2. CDR3 DNA: TGTGCCAGCAGCGTAGACCTAGCGGGATACAATGAGCAGTTCTTC. Translation gives CASSVDLAGYNEQFF.

The chain recombines TRBV5-4 with TRBJ2-1, with a tentative D call TRBD2 (5 bases). Trimming removed 4 bases from V and 1 base from J, with 15 bases in between. From germline, CDR1 is SGHNT and CDR2 YYREEE (reference sequence). The CDR3 contains 16 residues. The CDR3 loop is CASSHYGGLSYNEQFF. The CDR3 DNA follows: TGTGCCAGCAGCCACTATGGAGGCCTATCCTACAATGAGCAGTTCTTC.

On this clone itself: Other DNA sequences from this sample encode an identical CDR3 as well. The CDR3 loop reads CATSDTGQGTDTQYF. As DNA, the CDR3 is TGTGCCACCAGTGATACAGGGCAGGGGACAGATACGCAGTATTTT. The chain joins TRBV24-1 to TRBJ2-3; D possibly corresponds to TRBD1 (6 bases). Germline V lookup: CDR1 KGHDR, CDR2 SFDVKD. V was shortened by 3 bases and J by 3 bases, with 12 bases between the two germline ends. The CDR3 consists of 15 residues.

This CDR3 reads CASSERTGVTEAFF. The CDR3 DNA reads TGCGCCAGCAGTGAACGGACAGGGGTAACTGAAGCTTTCTTT. The J gene is TRBJ1-1, the V gene TRBV10-1; 9 nucleotides agree with TRBD1. Trimming cost V 3 bases and J 5 bases; bases outside gene matches: 4. Germline V CDR1 and CDR2: WNHNN, SYGVQD (reference sequence). CDR3 length: 14 residues.

This clone was found a few times. The chain carries TRBV10-2 and TRBJ2-3, with TRBD2 identical over 10 bases. V lost 8 bases and J lost 4; bases outside the gene matches: 6. CDR3 size: 14 residues. Germline lookup yields CDR1 WSHSY and CDR2 SAAADI. The CDR3 coding sequence is TGCGCCAGCGGAACTAGCGGGACAGCAGATACGCAGTATTTT. Translation gives CASGTSGTADTQYF.

The V gene is TRBV9, the J gene TRBJ1-2, with D maybe TRBD1 (5 bases). Germline V gene sequence: CDR1 SGDLS, CDR2 YYNGEE. Between the trimmed V and J ends, which lost 0 bases and 7 bases, there was a span of 10 bases. This CDR3 region has 13 residues. The CDR3 reads CASSVVQGSGYTF. In DNA form, the CDR3 reads TGTGCCAGCAGCGTAGTGCAGGGAAGTGGCTACACCTTC.

V gene TRBV27 combines with J gene TRBJ1-5; 10 bases line up with TRBD1. This CDR3 is built from 15 residues. The germline CDR1 and CDR2 sequences are MNHEY and SMNVEV (reference sequence). After removal of 6 bases from V and 6 bases from J, the junction contained 8 bases not matched to a gene. In DNA, the CDR3 is TGTGCCAGCAGGCAAAGACAGGGGGCTGGTCAGCCCCAGCATTTT. Translating it yields CASRQRQGAGQPQHF.

The chain uses TRBV12-3 or TRBV12-4 and TRBJ1-2; no clear D. The CDR3 is 11 residues long. V was pared by 8 bases and J by 7 bases, with 11 bases between. The CDR3 reads CASSTESGYTF. The CDR3 nucleotides are TGTGCCAGCTCAACAGAGTCTGGCTACACCTTC.

The chain links TRBV28 to TRBJ2-3; 11 bases are a match to TRBD1. The CDR3 runs 18 residues. Losses at the gene ends were 6 bases for V and 0 bases for J; bases not matched to a gene: 11. Germline V gene lookup returns CDR1 MDHEN and CDR2 SYDVKM. The CDR3 region is CASSIRDRGSSSTDTQYF. CDR3 coding DNA: TGTGCCAGCAGCATCCGGGACAGGGGGTCCTCTAGCACAGATACGCAGTATTTT.

The chain links TRBV6-5 to TRBJ2-1, with TRBD1 as a possible D gene (6 bases). CDR3 length: 14 residues. Trimming removed 2 bases from V and 6 bases from J, with 11 bases in between. Germline CDR1 reads MNHEY; CDR2 reads SVGAGI. The CDR3 region is CASSYGTPFNEQFF. In DNA form, the CDR3 reads TGTGCCAGCAGTTACGGGACACCATTCAATGAGCAGTTCTTC.

This chain connects TRBV6-2 or TRBV6-3 to TRBJ2-2, with D tentatively TRBD1 (5 bases). Germline V CDR1 and CDR2: MNHEY, SVGEGT. The V and J ends lost 2 bases and 7 bases respectively, with 11 bases between them. This CDR3 is 14 amino acids long. As DNA, the CDR3 is TGTGCCAGCAGTTACGGGCAGGGTGGCGGGGAGCTGTTTTTT. Amino acid sequence: CASSYGQGGGELFF.

The chain uses TRBV19 and TRBJ1-1; perhaps TRBD1 as D (6 bases). The CDR3 is 14 amino acids. In germline, CDR1 is LNHDA, CDR2 SQIVND (reference sequence). Trimming cost V 1 base and J 4 bases, with 10 bases left between them. The chain's CDR3 is CASSIAGRGTEAFF. As DNA, the CDR3 is TGTGCCAGTAGTATAGCCGGCAGGGGCACTGAAGCTTTCTTT.

This clone was counted a single time. The rearrangement joins TRBV9 to TRBJ2-2; D might be TRBD2 (6 bases). The V and J ends lost 6 bases and 6 bases respectively, with 21 bases between them. This CDR3 is 16 amino acids long. CDR1 is SGDLS, CDR2 YYNGEE, per germline. CDR3 DNA sequence: TGTGCCAGCACCCTAAGCTGGGGGACTGGTGCCGGGGAGCTGTTTTTT. Amino acids: CASTLSWGTGAGELFF.

The chain is built from TRBV4-3 and TRBJ1-2, with D perhaps TRBD1 (5 bases). The ends were cut back, 3 bases at V and 9 bases at J, with 17 bases in the middle. The germline V gene encodes CDR1 LGHNA and CDR2 YSLEER. The CDR3 consists of 14 residues. This CDR3 reads CASSHSGAALRYTF. DNA of the CDR3: TGCGCCAGCAGCCATTCTGGGGCGGCCCTCCGCTACACCTTC.

The rearrangement links TRBV25-1 to TRBJ2-7; the D is unclear. V lost 6 bases to trimming and J lost 2 bases, with 11 bases between them. The germline gives CDR1 MGHDK, CDR2 SYGVNS. The CDR3 length is 13 residues. As DNA, the CDR3 is TGTGCCAGCAGCCCATCACAGACCTACGAGCAGTACGTC. Encoded protein: CASSPSQTYEQYV.

The genes are TRBV7-6 and TRBJ1-3, with D perhaps matching TRBD1 (6 bases). Trimming removed 0 bases at V and 8 bases at J, with 14 bases between. Germline V gene sequence: CDR1 SGHVS, CDR2 FNYEAQ. This CDR3 has 15 amino acids. As DNA, the CDR3 is TGTGCCAGCAGCTTAGCGGGCAGGGGTTTTGACACCATATATTTT. Its protein product is CASSLAGRGFDTIYF.

The rearrangement links TRBV7-2 to TRBJ2-3; 9 bases match TRBD2. The CDR3 spans 16 residues. V was pared by 5 bases and J by 4 bases, with 10 bases of the junction left unmatched. Germline V CDR1 and CDR2: SGHTA, FQGNSA. CDR3 DNA sequence: TGTGCCAGCAGCCCCGGTGGGGTAGCGGGAGCAGATACGCAGTATTTT. Residues: CASSPGGVAGADTQYF.

This clone was recorded a few times. This chain connects TRBV5-4 to TRBJ2-7, with D tentatively TRBD1 (5 bases). Germline CDR1 and CDR2: SGHNT and YYREEE (reference sequence). This CDR3 contains 12 residues. With 3 bases removed from V and 3 bases from J, the gap between germline ends came to 7 bases. In nucleotides, the CDR3 is TGTGCCAGCAGCTCTGACAGCTACGAGCAGTACGTC. This translates into CASSSDSYEQYV.